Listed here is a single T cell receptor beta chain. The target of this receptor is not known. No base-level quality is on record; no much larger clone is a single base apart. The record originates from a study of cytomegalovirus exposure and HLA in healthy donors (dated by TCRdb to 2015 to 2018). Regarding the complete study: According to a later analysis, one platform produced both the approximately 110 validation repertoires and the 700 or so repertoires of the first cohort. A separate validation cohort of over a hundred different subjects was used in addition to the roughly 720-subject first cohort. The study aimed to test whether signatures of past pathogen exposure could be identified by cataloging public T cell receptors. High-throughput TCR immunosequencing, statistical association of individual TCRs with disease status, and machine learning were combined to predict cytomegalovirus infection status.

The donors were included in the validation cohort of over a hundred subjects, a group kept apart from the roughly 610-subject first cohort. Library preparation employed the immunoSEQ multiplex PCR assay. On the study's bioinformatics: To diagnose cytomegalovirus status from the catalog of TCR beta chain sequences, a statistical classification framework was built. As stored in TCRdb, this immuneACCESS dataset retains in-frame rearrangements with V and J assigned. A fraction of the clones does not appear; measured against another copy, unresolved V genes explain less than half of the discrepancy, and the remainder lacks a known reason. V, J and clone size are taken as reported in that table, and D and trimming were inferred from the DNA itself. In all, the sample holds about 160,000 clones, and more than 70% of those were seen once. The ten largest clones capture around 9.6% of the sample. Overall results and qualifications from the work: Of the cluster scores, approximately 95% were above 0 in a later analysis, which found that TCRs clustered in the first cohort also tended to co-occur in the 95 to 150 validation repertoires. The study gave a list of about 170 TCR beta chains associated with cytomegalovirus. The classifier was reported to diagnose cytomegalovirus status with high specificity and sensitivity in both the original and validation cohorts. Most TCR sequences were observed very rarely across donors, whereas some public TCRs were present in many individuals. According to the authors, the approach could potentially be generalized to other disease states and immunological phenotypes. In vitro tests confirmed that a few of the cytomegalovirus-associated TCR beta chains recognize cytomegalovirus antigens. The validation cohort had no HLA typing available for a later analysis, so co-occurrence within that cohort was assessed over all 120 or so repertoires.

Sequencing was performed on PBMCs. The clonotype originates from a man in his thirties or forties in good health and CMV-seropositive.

At the DNA level, the sequence is TGTGCCAGCAGCTTGTACAGCCCTTACGAGCAGTACTTC. Translated, this gives CASSLYSPYEQYF. The chain couples TRBV5-5 to TRBJ2-7, with the D segment identity uncertain. Measured from the cysteine to the phenylalanine, the CDR3 is 13 residues long. Just the 39-base CDR3 DNA is kept, in frame starting at base 1. As encoded in the germline V gene (reference sequence), CDR1 is SGHKS while CDR2 is YYEKEE. V is reduced by 1 base and J by 4 bases, leaving a spacing of 9 bases between them.